A single sample gave rise to the 16 T cell receptor beta chains below, sequenced in a study of cytomegalovirus exposure and HLA in healthy donors. PCR involved 60 Vbeta and 13 Jbeta primers. TCRdb's copy holds only in-frame clones and misses some; the assay was immunoSEQ multiplex PCR. This table has tens of thousands of clones, roughly 80% appearing once. The sample consisted of PBMCs. The receptors originated from a man aged 35 to 55 in good health and CMV-seronegative.

The sample holds one count of this clone. CDR3 sequence: CASSETGTGLYEQYF. CDR3 sequence (DNA): TGTGCCAGCAGCGAAACCGGGACAGGGTTGTACGAGCAGTACTTC. V is TRBV7-6 and J is TRBJ2-7; 9 bases are a match to TRBD1. The CDR3 consists of 15 residues. The V gene end was trimmed by 5 bases and the J gene end by 4 bases; junction bases not matched to a gene: 9. Germline CDR1 reads SGHVS; CDR2 reads FNYEAQ.

V usage is TRBV18 and J usage is TRBJ1-5; unclear D gene. From germline, CDR1 is KGHSH and CDR2 LQKENI. The CDR3 length is 13 residues. Trimming cost V 2 bases and J 9 bases, with 11 bases left between them. This CDR3 is CASSPGSQSPQHF. CDR3 DNA: TGTGCCAGCTCACCAGGCTCTCAATCGCCCCAGCATTTT.

This rearrangement joins TRBV7-9 to TRBJ2-3; 7 bases align to TRBD1. Germline V gene data show CDR1 as SEHNR and CDR2 as FQNEAQ (reference sequence). The CDR3 runs to 15 residues. V lost 6 bases to trimming and J lost 2 bases; unmatched junction nucleotides: 8. The CDR3 DNA is TGTGCCAGCAGACTTTCGGGACAGAACACAGATACGCAGTATTTT. As protein: CASRLSGQNTDTQYF.

The chain carries TRBV6-5 and TRBJ2-7, with D maybe TRBD2 (6 bases). Trimming removed 0 bases from V and 2 bases from J, with 11 bases in between. CDR1 is MNHEY, CDR2 SVGAGI, per germline. The CDR3 has 15 residues. The CDR3 region has the DNA TGTGCCAGCAGTTACTCGAGTCGGGAGACCTACGAGCAGTACTTC. Protein: CASSYSSRETYEQYF.

This clone was picked up a small number of times. The V gene is TRBV6-6, the J gene TRBJ2-7; D call uncertain. This CDR3 is built from 14 residues. CDR1 MNHNY and CDR2 SVGAGI come from the germline V gene (reference sequence). The ends were cut back, 4 bases at V and 6 bases at J, with 16 bases in the middle. The CDR3, as DNA: TGTGCCAGCAGTTTAGAAACCGCGAGGAGCGAGCAGTACTTC. The encoded protein is CASSLETARSEQYF.

As regards this clone: Sequence at one end of the junction differs from germline and may be a read error. The rearrangement uses TRBV7-7 and TRBJ2-3; D is uncertain. The CDR3 is made up of 13 amino acids. CDR1 SSHAT and CDR2 FNYEAQ come from the germline V gene (reference sequence). CDR3 amino acids: CASSQESTDTQYF. The CDR3, as DNA: TGTGCTAGCAGCCAGGAAAGCACAGATACGCAGTATTTT.

The chain combines TRBV2 with TRBJ1-1; D call uncertain. CDR1 is SNHLY, CDR2 FYNNEI, per germline. The CDR3 length is 11 residues. With 6 bases removed from V and 7 bases from J, the gap between germline ends came to 9 bases. CDR3 sequence (DNA): TGTGCCAGCAGGATACAAGTTGAAGCTTTCTTT. Translation gives CASRIQVEAFF.

This clone was seen a handful of times. The chain couples TRBV5-1 to TRBJ2-1, with 10 bases identical to TRBD2. CDR1 is SGHRS, CDR2 YFSETQ, per germline. The CDR3 runs 16 residues. V gave up 1 base and J gave up 10 bases; unmatched junction bases: 11. The CDR3 coding sequence is TGCGCCAGCAGCTTGCAGCCCAGCGGGGGGGCATGGGAGCAGTTCTTC. Protein: CASSLQPSGGAWEQFF.

Here the CDR3 reads CASSPREKNTEAFF. CDR3 nucleotides: TGTGCCAGCTCACCAAGGGAGAAAAACACTGAAGCTTTCTTT. V gene TRBV18 combines with J gene TRBJ1-1; D ambiguous. The CDR3 has 14 amino acids. The V end was cut by 2 bases, the J end by 2 bases, with 9 bases between. Germline lookup yields CDR1 KGHSH and CDR2 LQKENI.

This rearrangement joins TRBV6-5 to TRBJ1-1; 9 bases map to TRBD1. V was pared by 6 bases and J by 7 bases, with 9 bases of the junction left unmatched. The CDR3 sequence is 14 residues long. Germline V lookup: CDR1 MNHEY, CDR2 SVGAGI. The CDR3 loop is CASRRTGVQGEAFF. The CDR3 DNA reads as TGTGCCAGCAGAAGGACAGGGGTGCAAGGTGAAGCTTTCTTT.

This clone has a single count. This chain links TRBV28 with TRBJ1-2; D is possibly TRBD1 (6 bases). This CDR3 comprises 11 residues. Deletions cut 10 bases from V and 2 bases from J, with 8 bases between. The germline V gene encodes CDR1 MDHEN and CDR2 SYDVKM. CDR3 region: CATGTNYGYTF. The CDR3 nucleotides are TGTGCCACCGGGACAAACTATGGCTACACCTTC.

The V call is TRBV6-5, the J call TRBJ1-2; D gene ambiguous. Germline V CDR1 and CDR2: MNHEY, SVGAGI. The V end was cut by 5 bases, the J end by 4 bases, with 14 bases between. CDR3 length equals 14 residues. This CDR3 is CASSASRGGYGYTF. The CDR3 bases are TGTGCCAGCAGTGCCTCCCGGGGTGGCTATGGCTACACCTTC.

V and J are TRBV7-6 and TRBJ2-1; 7 bases map to TRBD1. This CDR3 has 17 residues. The junction had 12 bases not matched to a gene; V was cut back by 6 bases and J by 1 base. Germline CDR1 is SGHVS and CDR2 is FNYEAQ. The DNA for the CDR3 is TGTGCCAGCAGGCAAAGACAGGGAGAAGGGTCCTACAATGAGCAGTTCTTC. It translates to CASRQRQGEGSYNEQFF.

The chain employs TRBV15 and TRBJ2-3; a weak D match, TRBD2 (6 bases). CDR1 is LNHNV and CDR2 is YYDKDF in the germline V gene (reference sequence). The CDR3 length is 14 residues. Trimming cost V 1 base and J 4 bases, with 9 bases left between them. CDR3 sequence: CATSRGTISDTQYF. The CDR3 DNA sequence: TGTGCCACCAGCAGAGGGACTATCTCAGATACGCAGTATTTT.

This clone was picked up one time. CDR3 coding DNA: TGTGCCAGCAGCCGACTGACAGGGGGGACGTACGAGCAGTACTTC. It codes for CASSRLTGGTYEQYF. This chain links TRBV5-6 with TRBJ2-7, with 9 bases aligning to TRBD1. CDR1 SGHDT and CDR2 YYEEEE come from the germline V gene. V dropped 4 bases and J dropped 4; count of bases not matched to a gene: 9. The CDR3 extends over 15 amino acids.

The genes are TRBV6-1 and TRBJ2-1; 8 bases fit TRBD1. The trim removed 6 bases at V and 4 bases at J, leaving 8 bases unmatched. The germline gives CDR1 MNHNS, CDR2 SASEGT. The CDR3 is made up of 15 amino acids. This CDR3 is CASSLRGRMYNEQFF. The DNA for the CDR3 is TGTGCCAGCAGCCTCAGGGGGCGAATGTACAATGAGCAGTTCTTC.